This entry lists 30 T cell receptor beta chains sequenced from one sample in a study of shared clonotypes between healthy human individuals. TCRdb's table, derived via immunoSEQ multiplex PCR, lists solely in-frame clones and lacks some. This table has under 2.5 million clones, around 93% appearing once. The sequenced material came from naive CD4+ T cells from PBMCs. This sample's subset: CD45RA+ positively selected. The receptor set was obtained from a man between 18 and 29 years old in good health. Some clones in this sample may be carry-over from other donors' samples.

This chain connects TRBV5-5 to TRBJ1-2; D is perhaps TRBD1 (6 bases). The CDR3 spans 14 residues. V was cut by 4 bases and J by 8 bases, with 18 bases left in between. Germline CDR1 SGHKS, CDR2 YYEKEE (reference sequence). CDR3 in amino acids: CASSPDSSPLGYTF. The CDR3 bases are TGTGCCAGCAGCCCGGACAGCTCCCCCCTGGGCTACACCTTC.

This chain links TRBV7-3 with TRBJ2-3, with D possibly TRBD2 on 6 matching bases. Between the trimmed V and J ends, which lost 2 bases and 2 bases, there was a span of 11 bases. CDR3 length: 15 residues. The V gene's germline CDR1 is SGHTA and CDR2 FQGTGA. The CDR3 spells CASSLLGGPTDTQYF. CDR3 nucleotides: TGTGCCAGCAGCTTACTCGGGGGACCCACAGATACGCAGTATTTT. Full variable domain (remainder filled in from reference TRBV7-3 and TRBJ2-3): GAGVSQTPSNKVTEKGKYVELRCDPISGHTALYWYRQSLGQGPEFLIYFQGTGAADDSGLPNDRFFAVRPEGSVSTLKIQRTERGDSAVYLCASSLLGGPTDTQYFGPGTRLTVL.

The rearrangement links TRBV11-2 to TRBJ2-5; 11 bases are a match to TRBD2. This CDR3 has 16 amino acids. CDR1 SGHAT and CDR2 FQNNGV come from the germline V gene. The V segment lost 4 bases and the J segment 5 bases; nucleotides outside the gene matches: 9. CDR3 coding DNA: TGTGCCAGCAGCTCCGAACTAGCGGGAGCTACGGAGACCCAGTACTTC. It encodes CASSSELAGATETQYF. Using reference TRBV11-2 and TRBJ2-5 for the parts outside the CDR3, the full variable domain is EAGVAQSPRYKIIEKRQSVAFWCNPISGHATLYWYQQILGQGPKLLIQFQNNGVVDDSQLPKDRFSAERLKGVDSTLKIQPAKLEDSAVYLCASSSELAGATETQYFGPGTRLLVL.

The CDR3, as DNA: TGTGCCAGCAGCCCCCCGGGGGGACACTATGGCTACACCTTC. As protein: CASSPPGGHYGYTF. The chain recombines TRBV5-4 with TRBJ1-2; tentative D call: TRBD1 (5 bases). The CDR3 consists of 14 residues. Germline CDR1 SGHNT, CDR2 YYREEE (reference sequence). Trimming removed 4 bases from V and 3 bases from J, with 13 bases in between. Looking up the rest from reference TRBV5-4 and TRBJ1-2 gives the full variable domain: ETGVTQSPTHLIKTRGQQVTLRCSSQSGHNTVSWYQQALGQGPQFIFQYYREEENGRGNFPPRFSGLQFPNYSSELNVNALELDDSALYLCASSPPGGHYGYTFGSGTRLTVV.

This sequence joins TRBV6-4 and TRBJ2-1; TRBD1 matches at 7 bases. The CDR3 totals 14 residues. CDR1 and CDR2 (germline): MRHNA, SNTAGT. V gave up 3 bases and J gave up 4 bases; unmatched junction bases: 3. CDR3 region: CASSEQGPYNEQFF. The CDR3 DNA reads TGTGCCAGCAGTGAACAGGGGCCTTACAATGAGCAGTTCTTC.

This clone was seen only once. The genes are TRBV15 and TRBJ1-1; D not certain. The CDR3 contains 14 residues. Trimming took off 0 bases at V and 6 bases at J, with 11 bases between the two ends. Germline V lookup: CDR1 LNHNV, CDR2 YYDKDF (reference sequence). The CDR3 spells CATSRDQRTSEAFF. CDR3 nucleotides: TGTGCCACCAGCAGAGATCAACGGACCTCTGAAGCTTTCTTT.

CDR3 in DNA: TGCGCCAGCAGCCCGGGGCTAGCGGGAGCCAATGAGCAGTTCTTC. The encoded protein is CASSPGLAGANEQFF. The chain is built from TRBV5-1 and TRBJ2-1, with 10 positions matching TRBD2. The junction had 7 bases not matched to a gene; V was cut back by 4 bases and J by 6 bases. Germline V CDR1 and CDR2: SGHRS, YFSETQ. The CDR3 consists of 15 residues.

This chain joins TRBV5-4 and TRBJ2-2, with 10 bases that match TRBD2. The CDR3 extends over 18 amino acids. V was clipped by 4 bases and J by 3 bases; unmatched bases: 12. Germline lookup yields CDR1 SGHNT and CDR2 YYREEE (reference sequence). CDR3 bases: TGTGCCAGCAGCCCCTTTCCTAGCGGGAGCCTCTACACCGGGGAGCTGTTTTTT. It specifies CASSPFPSGSLYTGELFF.

The genes are TRBV25-1 and TRBJ2-1; 7 nucleotides match TRBD1. The germline CDR1 and CDR2 sequences are MGHDK and SYGVNS. V was pared by 2 bases and J by 8 bases, with 6 bases of the junction left unmatched. The CDR3 runs to 14 residues. CDR3 region: CASSEGTVFYEQFF. CDR3 coding DNA: TGTGCCAGCAGTGAAGGGACAGTTTTTTATGAGCAGTTCTTC.

The chain joins TRBV28 to TRBJ2-1; 7 nucleotides match TRBD1. The trim removed 5 bases at V and 12 bases at J, leaving 4 bases unmatched. This CDR3 region has 11 residues. Per germline, CDR1 MDHEN and CDR2 SYDVKM. CDR3 in DNA: TGTGCCAGCAGTCACCGGGACAGGCAGTTCTTC. Translating gives CASSHRDRQFF.

This clone was seen a few times. The V call is TRBV2, the J call TRBJ1-5; D gene uncertain. Trimming removed 3 bases at V and 1 base at J, with 10 bases between. Looked up from germline, CDR1 is SNHLY and CDR2 is FYNNEI. The CDR3 totals 15 residues. The CDR3 DNA reads as TGTGCCAGCAGTGACAGGTTCTTGAGCAATCAGCCCCAGCATTTT. Residues: CASSDRFLSNQPQHF.

This sequence joins TRBV9 and TRBJ1-1; D unclear. CDR1 is SGDLS, CDR2 YYNGEE, per germline. There are 13 residues in the CDR3. Trimming removed 2 bases at V and 11 bases at J, with 16 bases between. The DNA for the CDR3 is TGTGCCAGCAGCGTGGCAAGCAATTCTATGGCTTTCTTT. Its protein is CASSVASNSMAFF.

This sequence joins TRBV7-9 and TRBJ2-1, with TRBD1 as a possible D gene (5 bases). CDR1 is SEHNR, CDR2 FQNEAQ, per germline (reference sequence). Trimming took off 1 base at V and 11 bases at J, with 15 bases between the two ends. The CDR3 runs to 14 residues. CDR3 sequence reads: CASSLVAGMGKQFF. DNA for the CDR3: TGTGCCAGCAGCTTAGTGGCAGGGATGGGGAAGCAGTTCTTC.

The chain couples TRBV5-4 to TRBJ2-1, with D unclear. Germline V gene sequence: CDR1 SGHNT, CDR2 YYREEE (reference sequence). This CDR3 comprises 12 residues. Deletions cut 0 bases from V and 9 bases from J, with 7 bases between. This chain's CDR3 is CASSLVAAEQFF. CDR3 in DNA: TGTGCCAGCAGCTTGGTTGCTGCTGAGCAGTTCTTC. The full variable domain, completed using reference TRBV5-4 and TRBJ2-1, is ETGVTQSPTHLIKTRGQQVTLRCSSQSGHNTVSWYQQALGQGPQFIFQYYREEENGRGNFPPRFSGLQFPNYSSELNVNALELDDSALYLCASSLVAAEQFFGPGTRLTVL.

This sequence joins TRBV2 and TRBJ2-7, with a possible D match to TRBD1 (5 bases). Deletions cut 5 bases from V and 2 bases from J, with 19 bases between. Germline V lookup: CDR1 SNHLY, CDR2 FYNNEI. The CDR3 consists of 16 residues. The CDR3 nucleotides read TGTGCCAGCAGTCTCACCCCCCGGACAATCACCTACGAGCAGTACTTC. It specifies CASSLTPRTITYEQYF.

The rearrangement uses TRBV4-1 and TRBJ2-2; 7 nucleotides line up with TRBD2. The CDR3 has 18 amino acids. Germline CDR1 and CDR2: MGHRA and YSYEKL. With V trimmed by 0 bases and J by 6 bases, 13 bases remained unmatched. The CDR3 DNA follows: TGCGCCAGCAGCCAAGAAAGGTTGGGAACTAGCGACGCCGGGGAGCTGTTTTTT. This encodes CASSQERLGTSDAGELFF.

This sequence joins TRBV5-6 and TRBJ2-7; 12 bases line up with TRBD1. Germline V gene sequence: CDR1 SGHDT, CDR2 YYEEEE. The junction had 10 bases not matched to a gene; V was cut back by 3 bases and J by 6 bases. The CDR3 extends over 16 amino acids. The CDR3 is CASSSWGQGARSEQYF. The CDR3 DNA reads as TGTGCCAGCAGCTCGTGGGGACAGGGGGCGCGGAGCGAGCAGTACTTC.

V is TRBV7-6 and J is TRBJ2-5; D is unresolved. Trimming took off 5 bases at V and 5 bases at J, with 6 bases between the two ends. This CDR3 is built from 11 residues. In germline, CDR1 is SGHVS, CDR2 FNYEAQ. The CDR3 nucleotides read TGTGCCAGCAGCCCGTATGAGACCCAGTACTTC. Protein: CASSPYETQYF.

The rearrangement links TRBV9 to TRBJ2-2; no clear D gene. The V end lost 6 bases, the J end lost 6 bases, and 12 bases lay between the germline ends. The germline CDR1 and CDR2 sequences are SGDLS and YYNGEE. CDR3 size: 13 residues. CDR3 in DNA: TGTGCCAGCACCCGACTTGGGGCCGGGGAGCTGTTTTTT. Translating it yields CASTRLGAGELFF.

CDR3 coding DNA: TGTGCCAGCAGTGAATATAGTGGGGGAGGGTCCTACGAGCAGTACTTC. Translating it yields CASSEYSGGGSYEQYF. This chain connects TRBV25-1 to TRBJ2-7; the match to TRBD2 covers 7 bases. CDR3 length: 16 residues. Germline V gene sequence: CDR1 MGHDK, CDR2 SYGVNS. The J segment lost 1 base and the V segment lost 0 bases, leaving 6 bases of the junction unmatched.

This clone was seen just once. The V call is TRBV27, the J call TRBJ1-1, with a possible D match to TRBD1 (5 bases). Trimming shortened V by 7 bases and J by 1 base, and 13 bases separated the two germline ends. In germline, CDR1 is MNHEY, CDR2 SMNVEV (reference sequence). This CDR3 has 14 amino acids. CDR3 DNA: TGTGCCAGCACCCTGCGGGGGGGGAACACTGAAGCTTTCTTT. It translates to CASTLRGGNTEAFF.

The table lists this clone with a count of one. The genes are TRBV5-1 and TRBJ2-3; D uncertain. Germline CDR1 and CDR2: SGHRS and YFSETQ. This CDR3 is built from 14 residues. Trimming shortened V by 0 bases and J by 2 bases, and 7 bases separated the two germline ends. CDR3 sequence (DNA): TGCGCCAGCAGCTTGGAAGACCTCACAGATACGCAGTATTTT. It is translated as CASSLEDLTDTQYF.

The V and J genes are TRBV5-4 and TRBJ2-4, with 10 bases fitting TRBD1. Germline CDR1 SGHNT, CDR2 YYREEE (reference sequence). V was clipped by 4 bases and J by 2 bases; unmatched bases: 6. This CDR3 spans 16 amino acids. The chain's CDR3 is CASSTGQGGTKNIQYF. The CDR3 bases are TGTGCCAGCAGCACTGGACAGGGGGGCACCAAAAACATTCAGTACTTC.

This clone was counted only a few times. This same CDR3 is encoded by further DNA sequences in the sample. The chain links TRBV20-1 to TRBJ1-1; D is unclear. The germline gives CDR1 DFQATT, CDR2 SNEGSKA (reference sequence). CDR3 length: 11 residues. V was trimmed by 6 bases and J by 1 base, leaving 6 bases between them. CDR3 coding DNA: TGCAGTGCCCGGGAGAACACTGAAGCTTTCTTT. Translated, it gives CSARENTEAFF.

This clone has only a few counts. The chain uses TRBV10-2 and TRBJ2-1; 8 bases align to TRBD2. V lost 7 bases and J lost 6; bases outside the gene matches: 8. Germline CDR1 is WSHSY and CDR2 is SAAADI. This CDR3 contains 14 residues. In DNA, the CDR3 is TGCGCCAGCATTTCCGGGAGGGCCGGCAATGAGCAGTTCTTC. This gives the protein CASISGRAGNEQFF.

This sequence joins TRBV2 and TRBJ2-1; 8 bases map to TRBD1. The CDR3 runs 13 residues. J lost 8 bases, V lost 7 bases, and 7 bases had no gene match. Per the germline V gene, CDR1 is SNHLY and CDR2 is FYNNEI. Written as DNA, the CDR3 is TGTGCCAGCAACCCGGACAGGGAGGATGAGCAGTTCTTC. Protein product: CASNPDREDEQFF.

This clone was picked up a small number of times. The same CDR3 arises from other DNA sequences in this sample as well. The V and J genes are TRBV2 and TRBJ2-2, with TRBD1 matching over 8 bases. The CDR3 is made up of 15 amino acids. Germline-derived CDR1 and CDR2 are SNHLY and FYNNEI. V was clipped by 6 bases and J by 0 bases; unmatched bases: 3. CDR3 amino acids: CASRPGQANTGELFF. DNA for the CDR3: TGTGCCAGCAGACCGGGACAGGCGAACACCGGGGAGCTGTTTTTT.

This chain connects TRBV5-5 to TRBJ2-5, with D possibly matching TRBD1 (5 bases). V was pared by 0 bases and J by 5 bases, with 14 bases between. There are 15 residues in the CDR3. The germline CDR1 and CDR2 sequences are SGHKS and YYEKEE (reference sequence). The CDR3, as DNA: TGTGCCAGCAGCTTGGACGGTGCAGGGCGGGAGACCCAGTACTTC. Amino acid sequence: CASSLDGAGRETQYF.

The V call is TRBV7-3, the J call TRBJ2-5; TRBD2 agrees at 7 bases. J lost 4 bases, V lost 4 bases, and 3 bases had no gene match. The CDR3 extends over 13 amino acids. Germline CDR1 is SGHTA and CDR2 is FQGTGA. The CDR3 DNA is TGTGCCAGCAGCTGGGACTACTTAGAGACCCAGTACTTC. As protein: CASSWDYLETQYF. The variable domain in full, completed from reference TRBV7-3 and TRBJ2-5, reads GAGVSQTPSNKVTEKGKYVELRCDPISGHTALYWYRQSLGQGPEFLIYFQGTGAADDSGLPNDRFFAVRPEGSVSTLKIQRTERGDSAVYLCASSWDYLETQYFGPGTRLLVL.

The V call is TRBV11-2, the J call TRBJ1-2, with a weak D call TRBD1 (5 bases). The germline CDR1 and CDR2 sequences are SGHAT and FQNNGV. CDR3 length: 19 amino acids. The germline V and J ends were trimmed by 4 bases and 2 bases, with 26 bases remaining between them. The CDR3 nucleotides read TGTGCCAGCAGCTGGGTTGGGAGAGGGGACCCTAGGGGCAACTATGGCTACACCTTC. Translating it yields CASSWVGRGDPRGNYGYTF.